This T cell receptor beta chain was obtained from a study of blood T cells in healthy people across ages (dated by TCRdb to between 2014 and 2017). In terms of the full investigation: In model experiments, roughly one uniquely barcoded TCR beta cDNA molecule per two T cells was captured by template switching. Age-related changes in TCR beta repertoire diversity were measured in the study by deep sequencing normalized with unique cDNA molecular identifiers. Donors were grouped into four age groups: young (average roughly 15 years), middle-aged (39), aged (around 60) and long-lived (approximately 78). Donors of different ages were randomly distributed across sequencing lanes to avoid experimental bias. The study analyzed two additional independent replicas of 1 million unique cDNA reads from the same blood draw for two donors, one aged 18 to 30 and one aged 80 or older. Overall study outcomes, separate from this receptor: The long-lived group showed more naive CD4+ T cells, fewer expanded clones and increased TCR diversity than the aged group, suggesting age selection. Bulk unsorted PBMC profiling prevented conclusive comparison of naive and antigen-experienced compartments. Estimates of total diversity based on one million sequenced T cells were regarded as lower bounds and as underestimates. The CMV infection status of donors was not known, potentially confounding age-related changes in expanded clonotypes. A strong correlation was found between observed TCR beta diversity and the percentage of naive T cells measured by flow cytometry. As age increased, observed TCR beta diversity per million T cells dropped in a roughly linear way, and a significant reduction was already evident by age about 40.

Donors were 39 systemically healthy Caucasian individuals from Russia aged roughly 6 to 100 years. Approximately 9.3 milliliters of peripheral blood were collected from each donor into EDTA-treated Vacutainer tubes. Ficoll-Paque density-gradient centrifugation was used to isolate PBMCs, with at least 7 million obtained per sample. Total RNA was extracted from PBMCs with Trizol reagent, with at least 5.5 micrograms obtained per sample. The percentages of naive CD45RAhigh/CD27high T cells were determined by flow cytometry on a PBMC aliquot from every donor. Libraries were made using 5' RACE. The instrument given in TCRdb is Illumina HiSeq 2500. A second roughly 7 to 12 cycle PCR used a sample-barcoded 5' primer and a J-beta primer mix. A template-switch 5' adaptor carrying 12 random nucleotides introduced a unique molecular identifier onto each TCR beta cDNA molecule. Each sample yielded at least 2.5 million CDR3-containing paired-end reads. First-strand cDNA was synthesized from all RNA with the Mint cDNA synthesis kit, primed by a TRBC-specific oligonucleotide. All cDNA was treated with uracil-DNA glycosylase and then went through a first 18-cycle PCR with the universal primers M1SS and BC2_uni_R. The original pipeline was this. Each sample was normalized by randomly selecting 1 million high-quality reads, each carrying a distinct molecular identifier. Reads sharing molecular identifiers were discarded rather than binned into consensus sequences. MiTCR, with a Q25 quality threshold and the strictest error-elimination algorithm, was used for CDR3 identification, clonotype clustering and error correction. A nonparametric unseen species model using Euler transformation provided a lower-bound estimate of total TCR beta diversity. TCRdb reanalyzed the raw reads on its own, using fastp at Q25 for trimming and MiXCR for clone calling, and kept in-frame beta chains. Entries that share a CDR3 protein sequence are merged under the most common genes and DNA. These V and J calls are TCRdb output, not the study's own analysis. Here the sample has about 1.8 million distinct CDR3 sequences; roughly 50% occur a single time. The ten largest clones add up to around 2.1% of the sample.

Comment on this clonotype: Its antigen has not been determined. Base qualities are not at hand, and no much larger clone is one base apart.

This TCR was recovered from a woman between 35 and 50 years old in good health. Sequenced input: blood.

Read as DNA, the sequence is TGCAGTGCTAGACCCGACAGGGGAGCCCCCTACGAGCAGTACTTC. It is translated as CSARPDRGAPYEQYF. The V and J genes are TRBV20-1 and TRBJ2-7; 8 central bases correspond to TRBD1. CDR1 and CDR2, looked up from the germline V gene (reference sequence), are DFQATT and SNEGSKA. Including cysteine and phenylalanine, the CDR3 has 15 amino acids. Only the CDR3 part of the read is kept: 45 bases, read in frame from the first base. At the junction V is shortened by 2 bases and J by 2 bases; bases outside the gene matches: 8.